This TCR beta chain came from a study of blood T cell repertoires in COVID-19. The wider study: Samples taken during acute and convalescent COVID-19 were collected in the United States, Italy and Spain. T cells, B-cell-depleted T cells, or PBMCs supplied cDNA or gDNA.

As handled by the study authors: Reference gene primer amplification gave estimated nucleated cell counts. Sequenced by immunoSEQ multiplex PCR; TCRdb stores in-frame clones only, minus some. D and trimming were read from the DNA, whereas the V and J calls and clone size are those reported in that table. Seen here are more than 200,000 clones, around 83% observed once, and the top ten hold about 10%. This CDR3 has 11 amino acids. Between the trimmed V and J ends, which lost 3 bases and 6 bases, there was a span of 2 bases. Germline loops: CDR1 SGHAT, CDR2 FQNNGV. This chain joins TRBV11-2 and TRBJ2-2; D ambiguous. The sequence came from an elderly man with acute or convalescent COVID-19. Sequencing used peripheral blood. In nucleotides, the CDR3 is TGTGCCAGCAGCTTCGCCGGGGAGCTGTTTTTT. Translating it yields CASSFAGELFF. The variable domain in full, with the rest retrieved from reference TRBV11-2 and TRBJ2-2, is EAGVAQSPRYKIIEKRQSVAFWCNPISGHATLYWYQQILGQGPKLLIQFQNNGVVDDSQLPKDRFSAERLKGVDSTLKIQPAKLEDSAVYLCASSFAGELFFGEGSRLTVL.